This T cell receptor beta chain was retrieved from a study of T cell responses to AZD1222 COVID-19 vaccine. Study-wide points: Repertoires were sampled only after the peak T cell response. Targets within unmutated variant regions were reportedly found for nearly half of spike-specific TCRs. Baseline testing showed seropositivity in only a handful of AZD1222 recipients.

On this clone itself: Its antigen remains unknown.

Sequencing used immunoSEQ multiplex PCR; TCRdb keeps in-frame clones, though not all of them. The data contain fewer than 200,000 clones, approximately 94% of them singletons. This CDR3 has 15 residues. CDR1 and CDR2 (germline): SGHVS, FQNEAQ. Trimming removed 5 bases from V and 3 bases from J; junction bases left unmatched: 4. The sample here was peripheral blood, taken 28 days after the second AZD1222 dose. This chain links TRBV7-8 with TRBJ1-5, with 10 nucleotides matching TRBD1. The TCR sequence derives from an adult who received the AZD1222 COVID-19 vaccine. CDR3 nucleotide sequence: TGTGCCAGCAGCCGCGGGACAGGGGTCAATCAGCCCCAGCATTTT. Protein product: CASSRGTGVNQPQHF.